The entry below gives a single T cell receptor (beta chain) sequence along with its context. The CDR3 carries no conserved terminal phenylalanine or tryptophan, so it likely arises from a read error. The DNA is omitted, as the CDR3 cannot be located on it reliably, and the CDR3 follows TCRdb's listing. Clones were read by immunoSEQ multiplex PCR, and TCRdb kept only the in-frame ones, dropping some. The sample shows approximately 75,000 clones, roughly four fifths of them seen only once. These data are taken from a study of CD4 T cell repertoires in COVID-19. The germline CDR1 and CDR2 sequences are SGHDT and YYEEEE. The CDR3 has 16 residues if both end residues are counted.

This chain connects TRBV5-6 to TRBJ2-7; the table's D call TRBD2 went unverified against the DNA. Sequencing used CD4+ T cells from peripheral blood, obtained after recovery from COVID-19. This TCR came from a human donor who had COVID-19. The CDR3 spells CASSRPAGTPGLAPDY.